The 30 T cell receptor beta chains below come from one sample, sequenced in a study of monozygotic twins with inflammatory bowel disease. TCRdb re-called the 5' RACE reads; one entry per CDR3 protein, DNA not given. This table lists 150,000 to 200,000 distinct CDR3 sequences. Sequencing input: blood. Source of these receptors: a human donor with ulcerative colitis or Crohn's disease, or a healthy co-twin of an affected twin (not recorded which).

The chain employs TRBV28 and TRBJ1-2; TCRdb calls TRBD1, which cannot be checked without DNA. Germline CDR1 and CDR2: MDHEN and SYDVKM. The CDR3 is 16 amino acids. CDR3 in amino acids: CASSWGTGQGHHGYTF.

V and J are TRBV5-1 and TRBJ1-2; the TRBD1 assignment by TCRdb is unverifiable without DNA. The CDR3 covers 15 residues. Germline-derived CDR1 and CDR2 are SGHRS and YFSETQ. The chain's CDR3 is CASSVEGALVYGYTF.

The J gene is TRBJ2-7, the V gene TRBV29-1. Germline V gives CDR1 SQVTM, CDR2 ANQGSEA. The CDR3 length is 12 residues. The CDR3 spells CSVEGRSYEQYF.

CDR3 residues: CASSERQGGQPQHF. The genes are TRBV6-1 and TRBJ1-5. The CDR3 contains 14 residues. The V gene's germline CDR1 is MNHNS and CDR2 SASEGT.

The V and J genes are TRBV29-1 and TRBJ2-3; TCRdb selects TRBD1, and the lack of DNA leaves this call unchecked. The germline CDR1 and CDR2 sequences are SQVTM and ANQGSEA. The CDR3 has 14 amino acids. The CDR3: CSVEGGQGADTQYF.

The rearrangement joins TRBV3-1 to TRBJ2-7. The germline V gene encodes CDR1 LGHDT and CDR2 YNNKEL (reference sequence). The CDR3 is made up of 13 amino acids. CDR3 residues: CASSHSGSYEQYF.

This chain joins TRBV5-1 and TRBJ2-5. This CDR3 spans 13 amino acids. CDR1 and CDR2 from the germline V gene are SGHRS and YFSETQ. The chain's CDR3 is CASSLASTETQYF.

V and J are TRBV20-1 and TRBJ1-6. CDR1 is DFQATT, CDR2 SNEGSKA, per germline (reference sequence). The CDR3 runs to 12 residues. The CDR3: CSAQVWDSPLHF.

The chain is built from TRBV5-6 and TRBJ2-2; without DNA, the TCRdb call of TRBD1 cannot be checked. The CDR3 loop spans 16 amino acids. Germline V CDR1 and CDR2: SGHDT, YYEEEE. CDR3 loop: CASSRSGTGGTGELFF.

The rearrangement links TRBV5-4 to TRBJ2-1; the D gene TCRdb calls, TRBD2, cannot be checked with no DNA. The CDR3 totals 14 residues. Germline CDR1 SGHNT, CDR2 YYREEE (reference sequence). CDR3 in amino acids: CASTVRTSPNEQFF.

The chain employs TRBV7-2 and TRBJ2-5. Per germline, CDR1 SGHTA and CDR2 FQGNSA. The CDR3 extends over 13 amino acids. CDR3 region: CASSPRTQETQYF.

The V gene is TRBV12-3 or TRBV12-4, the J gene TRBJ2-3; TCRdb outputs TRBD2, but without DNA this stays unchecked. The CDR3 extends over 13 amino acids. CDR3 residues: CASSPLTTDTQYF.

The chain links TRBV19 to TRBJ1-1. The CDR3 is 15 residues long. From germline, CDR1 is LNHDA and CDR2 SQIVND (reference sequence). CDR3 region: CATIKMGLPDTEAFF. Full variable domain (missing parts from reference TRBV19 and TRBJ1-1): DGGITQSPKYLFRKEGQNVTLSCEQNLNHDAMYWYRQDPGQGLRLIYYSQIVNDFQKGDIAEGYSVSREKKESFPLTVTSAQKNPTAFYLCATIKMGLPDTEAFFGQGTRLTVV.

V usage is TRBV18 and J usage is TRBJ1-1. The CDR3 runs to 15 residues. Looked up from germline, CDR1 is KGHSH and CDR2 is LQKENI. The chain's CDR3 is CASSFGPGANTEAFF.

V usage is TRBV20-1 and J usage is TRBJ1-2; TCRdb proposes TRBD1, but this gene call is untestable without DNA. The CDR3 covers 12 residues. Germline V CDR1 and CDR2: DFQATT, SNEGSKA (reference sequence). The CDR3 loop reads CSARTGRYGYTF.

This rearrangement joins TRBV7-3 to TRBJ2-3; with no DNA, the TCRdb D assignment of TRBD1 cannot be verified. Germline V CDR1 and CDR2: SGHTA, FQGTGA. The CDR3 has 16 residues. This chain's CDR3 is CASSPHGAGYQDTQYF.

J is TRBJ1-1 and V is TRBV28; checking the TCRdb D call of TRBD1 is not possible without DNA. The CDR3 loop spans 12 amino acids. The germline V gene has CDR1 MDHEN and CDR2 SYDVKM. The CDR3 here is CASSPPGTEAFF.

Here the CDR3 reads CASRSFGGNTEAFF. The chain employs TRBV12-3 or TRBV12-4 and TRBJ1-1; TCRdb picks TRBD1, but there is no DNA to check that call. The CDR3 spans 14 residues.

The rearrangement uses TRBV5-1 and TRBJ2-2; the D call of TRBD1 rests on TCRdb alone, since no DNA is present to check it. This CDR3 region has 12 residues. Germline CDR1 reads SGHRS; CDR2 reads YFSETQ. This chain's CDR3 is CASSPQGRELFF.

The rearrangement links TRBV9 to TRBJ1-3. There are 15 residues in the CDR3. The germline V gene encodes CDR1 SGDLS and CDR2 YYNGEE. The CDR3 protein is CASSTTVYSGNTIYF. Complete variable domain (other parts from reference TRBV9 and TRBJ1-3): DSGVTQTPKHLITATGQRVTLRCSPRSGDLSVYWYQQSLDQGLQFLIQYYNGEERAKGNILERFSAQQFPDLHSELNLSSLELGDSALYFCASSTTVYSGNTIYFGEGSWLTVV.

The chain links TRBV18 to TRBJ2-5; TCRdb names TRBD1, which stays unverified in the absence of DNA. Germline assignment: CDR1 KGHSH and CDR2 LQKENI. The length of the CDR3 is 16 residues. CDR3 residues: CASSPLPRTTQETQYF.

V and J are TRBV5-1 and TRBJ1-1; TCRdb's D call, TRBD1, is unchecked because there is no DNA. The CDR3 is 15 residues long. Germline assignment: CDR1 SGHRS and CDR2 YFSETQ. The CDR3: CASSPDTSGYTEAFF.

This chain joins TRBV5-1 and TRBJ1-1; TCRdb outputs TRBD1, but without DNA this stays unchecked. The CDR3 loop spans 17 amino acids. Germline loops: CDR1 SGHRS, CDR2 YFSETQ. The chain's CDR3 is CASSLEGAHRGGTEAFF.

The CDR3 protein is CASSQGQPQHF. The chain has TRBV6-2 or TRBV6-3 and TRBJ1-5. Germline lookup yields CDR1 MNHEY and CDR2 SVGEGT. The CDR3 length is 11 residues.

The chain employs TRBV5-6 and TRBJ1-1; TCRdb calls TRBD1, which cannot be checked without DNA. Per the germline V gene, CDR1 is SGHDT and CDR2 is YYEEEE. This CDR3 is 13 amino acids long. CDR3 sequence reads: CASSLGTGSEAFF.

This chain joins TRBV6-5 and TRBJ1-2. This CDR3 region has 14 residues. CDR1 and CDR2 (germline): MNHEY, SVGAGI. The CDR3 loop reads CASSYSGNKGGYTF.

V and J are TRBV12-3 or TRBV12-4 and TRBJ1-4. This CDR3 is built from 15 residues. CDR3 protein: CASSLAKGEDEKLFF.

This rearrangement joins TRBV7-2 to TRBJ2-7; TCRdb reports TRBD1, a call that lacks DNA to check it against. The CDR3 covers 14 residues. The germline CDR1 and CDR2 sequences are SGHTA and FQGNSA. This CDR3 reads CASSPRDRGYEQYF.

The chain joins TRBV7-9 to TRBJ2-3; TCRdb's assignment of TRBD1 cannot be checked, as there is no DNA. The CDR3 is made up of 12 amino acids. Germline loops: CDR1 SEHNR, CDR2 FQNEAQ (reference sequence). The chain's CDR3 is CASSLAPVTQYF.

V is TRBV20-1 and J is TRBJ1-1; TCRdb returns TRBD1, unconfirmable since there is no DNA. The CDR3 has 15 amino acids. CDR1 DFQATT and CDR2 SNEGSKA come from the germline V gene (reference sequence). The CDR3 spells CSARKAGAWNTEAFF.